The 13 T cell receptor beta chains below come from one sample, sequenced in a study of CD8+CD57+ T cells in acquired aplastic anemia. CD8+CD57+ cell expansion had been shown by flow cytometry in patients chosen for sequencing. Genomic DNA templated the TCR beta VDJ and CDR3 profiling. TCRdb re-analysed the reads in MiXCR, keeping a single row per CDR3 protein. The profile shows 160,000 or so distinct CDR3 sequences, 40% to 50% of them singletons. The sequenced sample consisted of sorted CD4+, CD8+, or CD8+CD57+ T cells (not recorded which) from PBMCs. The receptor source for this set is a human donor with aplastic anemia.

This sequence joins TRBV20-1 and TRBJ1-4, with D maybe TRBD1 (5 bases). The CDR3 spans 14 residues. Between the trimmed V and J ends, which lost 6 bases and 4 bases, there was a span of 15 bases. Germline CDR1 and CDR2: DFQATT and SNEGSKA (reference sequence). CDR3: CSARKTALNEKLFF. The CDR3 coding sequence is TGCAGTGCCAGAAAGACAGCGCTTAATGAAAAACTGTTTTTT.

This rearrangement joins TRBV6-6 to TRBJ1-1; D is ambiguous. The length of the CDR3 is 11 residues. Germline values: CDR1 MNHNY, CDR2 SVGAGI (reference sequence). Trimming removed 2 bases from V and 8 bases from J, with 6 bases in between. DNA for the CDR3: TGTGCCAGCAGTTACAACAGAGAAGCTTTCTTT. The encoded protein is CASSYNREAFF.

This clonotype occurred many times. The chain has TRBV6-1 and TRBJ1-4, with 8 bases that match TRBD1. Germline V CDR1 and CDR2: MNHNS, SASEGT. Germline trimming cut 4 bases from V and 7 bases from J; bases unmatched to any gene: 5. The CDR3 is made up of 14 amino acids. In DNA, the CDR3 is TGTGCCAGCAGTGGCGGGACAGGATTTGAAAAACTGTTTTTT. Translated, it gives CASSGGTGFEKLFF.

The J gene is TRBJ2-1, the V gene TRBV11-1; perhaps TRBD2 as D (6 bases). Trimming took 5 bases from V and 5 from J, leaving 19 bases between them. This CDR3 spans 16 amino acids. In germline, CDR1 is SGHAT, CDR2 FQDESV (reference sequence). The CDR3 here is CASSPRDSGRNNEQFF. CDR3 nucleotide sequence: TGTGCCAGCAGCCCCCGTGATAGCGGAAGAAACAATGAGCAGTTCTTC.

The J gene is TRBJ2-7, the V gene TRBV25-1, with 9 positions matching TRBD1. Trimming took 2 bases from V and 3 from J; bases not matched to a gene: 2. The CDR3 length is 14 residues. Germline CDR1 MGHDK, CDR2 SYGVNS. CDR3: CASSEEGQGYEQYF. The CDR3 bases are TGTGCCAGCAGTGAAGAGGGACAGGGCTACGAGCAGTACTTC.

In its sample, this clonotype was seen many times. V usage is TRBV6-1 and J usage is TRBJ2-7; no reliable D call. V gave up 9 bases and J gave up 9 bases, with 9 bases separating them. This CDR3 comprises 9 residues. The germline gives CDR1 MNHNS, CDR2 SASEGT. CDR3 sequence: CASSDRQYF. CDR3 coding DNA: TGTGCCAGTTCGGACCGGCAGTACTTC.

Remarks on this clonotype: It is likely a read error, because the conserved phenylalanine at the end of the CDR3 is missing. The chain has TRBV24-1 and TRBJ2-3; D possibly corresponds to TRBD2 (5 bases). Between the trimmed V and J ends, which lost 5 bases and 2 bases, there was a span of 13 bases. The CDR3 extends over 15 amino acids. The V gene's germline CDR1 is KGHDR and CDR2 SFDVKD. CDR3: CATSGADFVTDTQYS. The CDR3 DNA reads TGTGCCACCAGTGGGGCGGACTTTGTCACAGATACGCAGTATTCT.

The chain carries TRBV6-4 and TRBJ2-1, with D tentatively TRBD2 (5 bases). Germline assignment: CDR1 MRHNA and CDR2 SNTAGT. The CDR3 is 21 residues long. V was pared by 1 base and J by 0 bases, with 25 bases between. The CDR3 DNA reads as TGTGCCAGCAGTGACTTAGCCCCCACCACGCGAGGGTCGGGCTCCTACAATGAGCAGTTCTTC. Translation: CASSDLAPTTRGSGSYNEQFF.

The chain uses TRBV15 and TRBJ1-6; 7 bases align to TRBD1. J gave up 7 bases and V 1 base, and 4 bases lay outside the gene matches. Germline V gene data show CDR1 as LNHNV and CDR2 as YYDKDF (reference sequence). The CDR3 has 15 residues. CDR3 sequence: CATSRGDRGNSPLHF. Here the CDR3 DNA reads TGTGCCACCAGCAGAGGGGACAGAGGGAATTCACCCCTCCACTTT.

Regarding this clonotype: This sequence may be a read error, since a much larger clone differs from it by one base. The chain uses TRBV11-3 and TRBJ1-1; D ambiguous. Trimming cost V 3 bases and J 0 bases, with 8 bases left between them. This CDR3 has 14 residues. Germline CDR1 SGHNT, CDR2 YENEEA. Written as DNA, the CDR3 is TGTGCCAGCAGCTTTACCATGCTGAACACTGAAGCTTTCTTT. It codes for CASSFTMLNTEAFF.

Ten or more counts support this clonotype. DNA for the CDR3: TGTGCCAGCAGCCAGGGCCTAGCGGGAGGGCCCAGAGAGACCCAGTACTTC. It translates to CASSQGLAGGPRETQYF. The chain combines TRBV14 with TRBJ2-5; 12 bases agree with TRBD2. This CDR3 region has 17 residues. Germline values: CDR1 SGHDN, CDR2 FVKESK. The ends lost 3 bases at V and 4 bases at J; junction bases unmatched: 9. The variable domain in full, with the rest retrieved from reference TRBV14 and TRBJ2-5, is EAGVTQFPSHSVIEKGQTVTLRCDPISGHDNLYWYRRVMGKEIKFLLHFVKESKQDESGMPNNRFLAERTGGTYSTLKVQPAELEDSGVYFCASSQGLAGGPRETQYFGPGTRLLVL.

This clonotype was observed a few times. V and J are TRBV11-2 and TRBJ2-1, with TRBD2 matching over 7 bases. The germline V gene has CDR1 SGHAT and CDR2 FQNNGV. The ends lost 5 bases at V and 2 bases at J; junction bases unmatched: 18. This CDR3 is 19 amino acids long. As DNA, the CDR3 is TGTGCCAGCAGCCCGGTCGATTCCGGGACTACTAGGACCTACAATGAGCAGTTCTTC. The encoded protein is CASSPVDSGTTRTYNEQFF. The full variable domain, completed using reference TRBV11-2 and TRBJ2-1, is EAGVAQSPRYKIIEKRQSVAFWCNPISGHATLYWYQQILGQGPKLLIQFQNNGVVDDSQLPKDRFSAERLKGVDSTLKIQPAKLEDSAVYLCASSPVDSGTTRTYNEQFFGPGTRLTVL.

This clonotype has just a few counts. The genes are TRBV24-1 and TRBJ2-1, with D hard to call. Germline V gives CDR1 KGHDR, CDR2 SFDVKD. V dropped 4 bases and J dropped 8 bases, with 14 bases sitting between them. The CDR3 runs to 14 residues. CDR3 nucleotides: TGTGCCACCAGTGAGCTGGCCAGCCGTCATGAGCAGTTCTTC. Translating gives CATSELASRHEQFF.